This TCR beta chain was recorded in a study of cytomegalovirus exposure and HLA in healthy donors. Study observations and caveats: Most TCR sequences were seen very rarely across donors, but some public TCRs occurred in many.

Concerning this clone itself: Its antigen is not identified.

Using immunoSEQ multiplex PCR, the repertoire was profiled, and TCRdb retains in-frame clones only, with some absent. The table shows around 150,000 clones, with roughly 80% occurring only once. CDR3 length: 15 residues. The V end was cut by 7 bases, the J end by 3 bases, with 18 bases between. The germline gives CDR1 LGHNA, CDR2 YSLEER. This receptor was taken from a man under 40 in good health and CMV-seropositive. The chain recombines TRBV4-3 with TRBJ1-2, with D uncertain. Sequencing was performed on PBMCs. Here the CDR3 DNA reads TGCGCCAGCAACCACGGAGTCGACCAATACTATGGCTACACCTTC. Protein sequence: CASNHGVDQYYGYTF.